One sample yielded the 20 T cell receptor beta chains listed below, sequenced in a study of preoperative IRX-2 immunotherapy in early breast cancer. The treatment: preoperative locoregional IRX-2 cytokine immunotherapy. Produced via immunoSEQ multiplex PCR; TCRdb's table is partial and in-frame only. The table includes thousands of clones, approximately 80% detected once. The sequences come from tumor tissue, collected after IRX-2 immunotherapy. The receptors originated from a human donor with breast cancer.

In this sample, this clone turned up once. In DNA form, the CDR3 reads TGTGCCAGCAACTTTCGTTATGGGCTCGATGAGCAGTTCTTC. Translated, it gives CASNFRYGLDEQFF. The chain employs TRBV7-6 and TRBJ2-1, with D uncertain. This CDR3 contains 14 residues. Germline V gives CDR1 SGHVS, CDR2 FNYEAQ. V was clipped by 7 bases and J by 8 bases, with 18 bases between them.

The J gene is TRBJ1-1, the V gene TRBV6-8, with D hard to call. The germline gives CDR1 MNHGY, CDR2 SAAAGT. The length of the CDR3 is 13 residues. Trimming left V 8 bases short and J 5 bases short, with 15 bases between. CDR3 sequence reads: CASASSGRTEAFF. The CDR3 DNA reads as TGTGCCAGCGCCTCGTCGGGCAGGACTGAAGCTTTCTTT.

The chain uses TRBV18 and TRBJ1-3; no clear D gene. Between the trimmed V and J ends, which lost 2 bases and 2 bases, there was a span of 22 bases. The CDR3 is made up of 19 amino acids. Germline values: CDR1 KGHSH, CDR2 LQKENI. CDR3 region: CASSPTSRPWESTGNTIYF. The DNA for the CDR3 is TGTGCCAGCTCACCAACTTCTAGGCCCTGGGAGTCTACTGGAAACACCATATATTTT.

The chain links TRBV11-3 to TRBJ1-5, with D possibly TRBD1 on 5 matching bases. The CDR3 extends over 16 amino acids. Trimming cost V 5 bases and J 4 bases, with 18 bases left between them. Per germline, CDR1 SGHNT and CDR2 YENEEA. The DNA of the CDR3 is TGTGCCAGCAGCCCACTCCCACAGGCGACTAATCAGCCCCAGCATTTT. It codes for CASSPLPQATNQPQHF.

In its sample, this clone was seen a few times. The chain recombines TRBV6-8 with TRBJ2-1, with a tentative D call TRBD1 (6 bases). Germline CDR1 and CDR2: MNHGY and SAAAGT. The CDR3 loop spans 15 amino acids. Trimming pared 7 bases from V and 4 bases from J, leaving 17 bases between. CDR3 in amino acids: CASTIRQDRYNEQFF. CDR3 coding DNA: TGTGCCAGCACCATCAGACAGGACCGATACAATGAGCAGTTCTTC.

The gene calls are TRBV7-5 and TRBJ1-1. TRBV7-5 is labeled a pseudogene. The length of the CDR3 is 15 residues. The CDR3 nucleotides are TGTGCCAGCAGCCCCAGATGGGGGGGGCGAACTGAAGCTTTCTTT. This codes for CASSPRWGGRTEAFF.

Sample share makes this clone medium-sized. The chain is built from TRBV5-1 and TRBJ2-3; TRBD1 matches 12 bases. From germline, CDR1 is SGHRS and CDR2 YFSETQ. The ends lost 4 bases at V and 2 bases at J; junction bases unmatched: 5. This CDR3 region has 16 residues. CDR3 loop: CASSTGTGGATDTQYF. DNA of the CDR3: TGCGCCAGCAGCACCGGGACAGGGGGCGCCACAGATACGCAGTATTTT.

The count of this clone is one. The chain joins TRBV19 to TRBJ1-1; 7 bases line up with TRBD1. CDR1 is LNHDA, CDR2 SQIVND, per germline (reference sequence). CDR3 length equals 19 residues. V lost 2 bases, J lost 0 bases, and 15 bases stayed unmatched. The CDR3 reads CASSIPGGASHAVNTEAFF. In DNA form, the CDR3 reads TGTGCCAGTAGTATACCAGGGGGAGCGTCTCACGCCGTGAACACTGAAGCTTTCTTT.

A few counts support this clone. The rearrangement uses TRBV11-3 and TRBJ1-2; D gene uncertain. CDR1 is SGHNT and CDR2 is YENEEA in the germline V gene. This CDR3 has 15 amino acids. V gave up 1 base and J gave up 3 bases, with 12 bases separating them. Here the CDR3 reads CASSLVLPADYGYTF. Written as DNA, the CDR3 is TGTGCCAGCAGCTTAGTCCTACCGGCGGACTATGGCTACACCTTC.

This chain joins TRBV6-8 and TRBJ1-2; TRBD1 is a possible D gene (6 bases). The length of the CDR3 is 15 residues. Trimming cost V 0 bases and J 7 bases, with 15 bases left between them. Germline CDR1 reads MNHGY; CDR2 reads SAAAGT. CDR3 sequence: CASSYSMGGSSGYTF. DNA for the CDR3: TGTGCCAGCAGTTACTCGATGGGGGGCAGTAGTGGCTACACCTTC.

The chain employs TRBV5-1 and TRBJ2-3; 9 bases are shared with TRBD2. J gave up 4 bases and V 6 bases, and 9 bases lay outside the gene matches. Looked up from germline, CDR1 is SGHRS and CDR2 is YFSETQ. This CDR3 is built from 15 residues. The CDR3 DNA reads TGCGCCAGCACCCCACTCGGCGGGGGGGCAGATACGCAGTATTTT. Translation: CASTPLGGGADTQYF.

The gene calls are TRBV19 and TRBJ1-1; D may be TRBD1 (5 bases). The V end was cut by 2 bases, the J end by 0 bases, with 22 bases between. The germline gives CDR1 LNHDA, CDR2 SQIVND (reference sequence). The CDR3 spans 19 residues. Here the CDR3 reads CASSISPGGKSTMNTEAFF. The CDR3 DNA follows: TGTGCCAGTAGTATATCGCCTGGGGGAAAGTCCACCATGAACACTGAAGCTTTCTTT.

CDR3 sequence: CASSKYRDSGANVLTF. The CDR3, as DNA: TGTGCCAGTAGTAAATACCGGGACAGCGGGGCCAACGTCCTGACTTTC. The rearrangement links TRBV19 to TRBJ2-6, with 7 bases identical to TRBD1. Germline CDR1 LNHDA, CDR2 SQIVND (reference sequence). V gave up 4 bases and J gave up 4 bases; unmatched junction bases: 7. This CDR3 has 16 residues.

The rearrangement uses TRBV6-8 and TRBJ1-5; 7 bases agree with TRBD1. This CDR3 is built from 16 residues. Germline V CDR1 and CDR2: MNHGY, SAAAGT. V lost 6 bases and J lost 1; bases outside the gene matches: 9. This chain's CDR3 is CASSKEQGGSNQPQHF. The CDR3 DNA is TGTGCCAGCAGCAAAGAGCAGGGGGGGAGCAATCAGCCCCAGCATTTT.

The CDR3 bases are TGTGCCACCAGCAGATCTAGGGCGGGGTCAAAGGAAGATGAGCAGTTCTTC. This encodes CATSRSRAGSKEDEQFF. The V and J genes are TRBV15 and TRBJ2-1; maybe TRBD2 (6 bases). The CDR3 has 17 amino acids. Germline CDR1 reads LNHNV; CDR2 reads YYDKDF (reference sequence). The V end was cut by 2 bases, the J end by 8 bases, with 22 bases between.

The J gene is TRBJ1-2, the V gene TRBV5-1; D gene unclear. Germline CDR1 and CDR2: SGHRS and YFSETQ. The germline V and J ends were trimmed by 4 bases and 8 bases, with 21 bases remaining between them. This CDR3 region has 15 residues. The CDR3: CASSPRPGEARGYTF. CDR3 coding DNA: TGCGCCAGCAGCCCCCGACCGGGCGAGGCCCGCGGCTACACCTTC.

Turning to this clone: At one boundary the junction diverges from the germline segment, which might be a read error. The chain links TRBV5-1 to TRBJ1-3; D is uncertain. Germline V CDR1 and CDR2: SGHRS, YFSETQ. This CDR3 contains 15 residues. The CDR3 sequence: CASSLVGPPGNTIYF. CDR3 DNA sequence: TGCGCCAGCAGTTTGGTCGGGCCCCCTGGAAACACCATATATTTT.

The chain has TRBV23-1 and TRBJ2-3; 9 bases map to TRBD2. TRBV23-1 qualifies as an ORF whose function is uncertain. The CDR3 covers 16 residues. V dropped 6 bases and J dropped 8; count of bases not matched to a gene: 15. CDR3 sequence: CASSQGPSGGMGTQYF. DNA for the CDR3: TGCGCCAGCAGCCAAGGGCCGAGCGGGGGGATGGGTACGCAGTATTTT.

In this sample, this clone turned up once. The CDR3 DNA is TGCGCCAGCAGCCAAGAACGGTTCAGGGGGAACTATGGCTACACCTTC. Protein: CASSQERFRGNYGYTF. The rearrangement joins TRBV23-1 to TRBJ1-2; 7 bases fit TRBD1. TRBV23-1 counts as an open reading frame of uncertain function. The CDR3 loop spans 16 amino acids. V lost 6 bases to trimming and J lost 2 bases; unmatched junction nucleotides: 12.

The gene calls are TRBV28 and TRBJ2-7, with D perhaps TRBD1 (5 bases). The V gene lost 10 bases and the J gene lost 3 bases, with 13 bases spanning the gap. CDR1 is MDHEN, CDR2 SYDVKM, per germline. The CDR3 has 12 amino acids. The CDR3 nucleotides read TGTGCCACCATGACAGTTTACTACGAGCAGTACTTC. Protein sequence: CATMTVYYEQYF.